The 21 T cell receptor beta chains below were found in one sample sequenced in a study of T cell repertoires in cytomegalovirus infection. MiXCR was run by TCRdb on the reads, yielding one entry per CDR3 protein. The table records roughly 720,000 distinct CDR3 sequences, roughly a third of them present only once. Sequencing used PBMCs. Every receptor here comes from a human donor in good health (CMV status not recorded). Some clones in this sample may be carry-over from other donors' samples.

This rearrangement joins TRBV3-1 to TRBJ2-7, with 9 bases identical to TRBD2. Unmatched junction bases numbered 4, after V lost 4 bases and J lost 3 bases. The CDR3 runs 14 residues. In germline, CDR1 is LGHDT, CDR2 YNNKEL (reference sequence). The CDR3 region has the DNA TGTGCCAGCAGCCTAGCGGGGGCGATCTACGAGCAGTACTTC. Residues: CASSLAGAIYEQYF.

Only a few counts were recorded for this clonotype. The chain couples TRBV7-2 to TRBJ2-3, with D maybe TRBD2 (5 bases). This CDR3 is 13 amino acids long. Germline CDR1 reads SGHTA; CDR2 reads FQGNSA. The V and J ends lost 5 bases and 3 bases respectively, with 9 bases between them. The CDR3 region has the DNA TGTGCCAGCAGCACGGGGAGTACAGATACGCAGTATTTT. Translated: CASSTGSTDTQYF.

This CDR3 is CARQSGAPLHF. The CDR3 nucleotides are TGTGCCAGGCAATCAGGGGCACCCCTCCACTTT. The chain joins TRBV6-4 to TRBJ1-6, with D tentatively TRBD1 (6 bases). The CDR3 has 11 residues. Trimming removed 9 bases from V and 11 bases from J, with 11 bases in between. The germline V gene has CDR1 MRHNA and CDR2 SNTAGT.

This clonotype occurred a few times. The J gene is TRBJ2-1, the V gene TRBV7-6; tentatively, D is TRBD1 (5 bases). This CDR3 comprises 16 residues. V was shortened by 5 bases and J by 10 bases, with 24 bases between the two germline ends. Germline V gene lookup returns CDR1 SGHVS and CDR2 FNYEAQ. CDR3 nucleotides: TGTGCCAGCAGCGCCGGTGTAGGGGTGGGTCATCTAGAGCAGTTCTTC. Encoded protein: CASSAGVGVGHLEQFF.

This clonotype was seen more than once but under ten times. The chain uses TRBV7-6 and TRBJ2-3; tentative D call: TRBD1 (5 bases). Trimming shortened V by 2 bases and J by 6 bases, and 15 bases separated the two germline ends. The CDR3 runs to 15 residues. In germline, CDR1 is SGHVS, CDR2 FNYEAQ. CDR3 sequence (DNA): TGTGCCAGCAGCTTATATGCGACCCCAGGGGATACGCAGTATTTT. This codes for CASSLYATPGDTQYF. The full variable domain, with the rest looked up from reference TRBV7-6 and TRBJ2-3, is GAGVSQSPRYKVTKRGQDVALRCDPISGHVSLYWYRQALGQGPEFLTYFNYEAQQDKSGLPNDRFSAERPEGSISTLTIQRTEQRDSAMYRCASSLYATPGDTQYFGPGTRLTVL.

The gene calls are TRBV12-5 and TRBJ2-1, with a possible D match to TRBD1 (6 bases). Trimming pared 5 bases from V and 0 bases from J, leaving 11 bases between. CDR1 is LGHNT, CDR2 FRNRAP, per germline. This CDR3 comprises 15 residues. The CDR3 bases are TGTGCTAGTGGTCCCGGACAGTCCTCCTACAATGAGCAGTTCTTC. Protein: CASGPGQSSYNEQFF.

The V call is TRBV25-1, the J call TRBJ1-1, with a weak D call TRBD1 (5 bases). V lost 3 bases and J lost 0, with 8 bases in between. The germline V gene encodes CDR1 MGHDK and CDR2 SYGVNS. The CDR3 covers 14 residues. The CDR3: CASSELGVNTEAFF. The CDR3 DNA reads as TGTGCCAGCAGTGAGTTAGGGGTGAACACTGAAGCTTTCTTT.

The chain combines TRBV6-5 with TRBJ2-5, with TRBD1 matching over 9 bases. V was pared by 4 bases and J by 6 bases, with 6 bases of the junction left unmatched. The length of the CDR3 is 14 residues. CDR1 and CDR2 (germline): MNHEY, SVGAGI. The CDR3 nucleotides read TGTGCCAGCAGTTCAGACAGGGGGTTGAAGACCCAGTACTTC. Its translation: CASSSDRGLKTQYF.

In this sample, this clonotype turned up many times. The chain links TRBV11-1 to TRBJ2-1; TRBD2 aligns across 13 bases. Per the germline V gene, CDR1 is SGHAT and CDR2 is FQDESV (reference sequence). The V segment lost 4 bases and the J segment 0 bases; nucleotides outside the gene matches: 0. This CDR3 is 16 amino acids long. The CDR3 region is CASSWTSGSSYNEQFF. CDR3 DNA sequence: TGTGCCAGCAGCTGGACTAGCGGGAGCTCCTACAATGAGCAGTTCTTC.

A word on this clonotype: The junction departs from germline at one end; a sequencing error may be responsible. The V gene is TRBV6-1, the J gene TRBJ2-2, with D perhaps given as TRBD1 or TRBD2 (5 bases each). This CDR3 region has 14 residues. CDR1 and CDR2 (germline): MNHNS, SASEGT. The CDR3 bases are TGTACCAGAAGTGAGGGGTACGATACCGGGGAGCTGTTTTTT. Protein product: CTRSEGYDTGELFF.

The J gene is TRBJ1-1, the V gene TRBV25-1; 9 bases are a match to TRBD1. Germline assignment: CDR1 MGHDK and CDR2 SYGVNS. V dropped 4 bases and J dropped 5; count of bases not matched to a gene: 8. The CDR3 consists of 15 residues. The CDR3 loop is CASSAPGTGRTEAFF. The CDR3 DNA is TGTGCCAGCAGTGCACCCGGGACAGGGAGAACTGAAGCTTTCTTT.

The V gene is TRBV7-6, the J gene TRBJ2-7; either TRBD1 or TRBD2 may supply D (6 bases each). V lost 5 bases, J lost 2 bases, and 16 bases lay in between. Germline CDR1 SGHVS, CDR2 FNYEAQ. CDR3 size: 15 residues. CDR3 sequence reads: CASSATGRQTYEQYF. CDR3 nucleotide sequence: TGTGCCAGCAGCGCTACAGGGAGGCAAACCTACGAGCAGTACTTC.

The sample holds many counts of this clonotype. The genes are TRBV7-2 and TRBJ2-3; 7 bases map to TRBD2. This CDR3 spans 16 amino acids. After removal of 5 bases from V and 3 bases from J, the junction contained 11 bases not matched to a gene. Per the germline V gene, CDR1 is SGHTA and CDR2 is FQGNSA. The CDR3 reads CASSLWGGRRTDTQYF. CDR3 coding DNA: TGTGCCAGCAGCCTATGGGGCGGGAGAAGAACAGATACGCAGTATTTT.

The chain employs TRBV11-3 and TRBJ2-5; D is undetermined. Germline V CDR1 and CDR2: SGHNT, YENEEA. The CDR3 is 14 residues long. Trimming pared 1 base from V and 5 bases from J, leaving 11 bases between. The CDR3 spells CASSLAGDGETQYF. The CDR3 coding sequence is TGTGCCAGCAGCTTAGCGGGTGACGGGGAGACCCAGTACTTC.

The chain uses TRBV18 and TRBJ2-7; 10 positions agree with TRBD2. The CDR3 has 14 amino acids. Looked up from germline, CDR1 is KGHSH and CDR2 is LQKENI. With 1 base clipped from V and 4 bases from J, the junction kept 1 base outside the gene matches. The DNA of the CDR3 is TGTGCCAGCTCACCACGTAGCGGGAGGTACGAGCAGTACTTC. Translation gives CASSPRSGRYEQYF. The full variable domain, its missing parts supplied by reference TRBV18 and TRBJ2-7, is NAGVMQNPRHLVRRRGQEARLRCSPMKGHSHVYWYRQLPEEGLKFMVYLQKENIIDESGMPKERFSAEFPKEGPSILRIQQVVRGDSAAYFCASSPRSGRYEQYFGPGTRLTVT.

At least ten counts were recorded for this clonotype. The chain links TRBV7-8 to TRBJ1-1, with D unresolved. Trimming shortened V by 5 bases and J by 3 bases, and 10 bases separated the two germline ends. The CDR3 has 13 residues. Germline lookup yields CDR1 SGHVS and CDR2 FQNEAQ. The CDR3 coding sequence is TGTGCCAGCAGCCGCCGACAATACACTGAAGCTTTCTTT. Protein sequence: CASSRRQYTEAFF. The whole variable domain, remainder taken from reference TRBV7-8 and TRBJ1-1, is GAGVSQSPRYKVAKRGQDVALRCDPISGHVSLFWYQQALGQGPEFLTYFQNEAQLDKSGLPSDRFFAERPEGSVSTLKIQRTQQEDSAVYLCASSRRQYTEAFFGQGTRLTVV.

CDR3 loop: CASSYSQAGVADTQYF. CDR3 sequence (DNA): TGTGCCAGCAGTTACTCTCAAGCGGGAGTAGCCGATACGCAGTATTTT. The chain couples TRBV6-8 to TRBJ2-3; 8 nucleotides match TRBD2. V lost 0 bases and J lost 6; bases outside the gene matches: 8. CDR1 MNHGY and CDR2 SAAAGT come from the germline V gene. The CDR3 spans 16 residues.

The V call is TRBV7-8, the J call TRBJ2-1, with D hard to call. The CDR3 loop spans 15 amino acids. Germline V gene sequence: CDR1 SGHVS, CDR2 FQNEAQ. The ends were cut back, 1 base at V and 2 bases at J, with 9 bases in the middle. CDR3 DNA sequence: TGTGCCAGCAGCTTAGGATCCCGGACCTACAATGAGCAGTTCTTC. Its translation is CASSLGSRTYNEQFF.

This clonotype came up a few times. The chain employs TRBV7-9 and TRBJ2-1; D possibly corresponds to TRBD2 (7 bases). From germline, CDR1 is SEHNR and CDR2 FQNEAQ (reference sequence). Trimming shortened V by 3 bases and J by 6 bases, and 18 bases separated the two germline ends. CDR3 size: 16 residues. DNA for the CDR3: TGTGCCAGCAGCTTCACCCCTGGGGGAGGGGGCAATGAGCAGTTCTTC. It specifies CASSFTPGGGGNEQFF.

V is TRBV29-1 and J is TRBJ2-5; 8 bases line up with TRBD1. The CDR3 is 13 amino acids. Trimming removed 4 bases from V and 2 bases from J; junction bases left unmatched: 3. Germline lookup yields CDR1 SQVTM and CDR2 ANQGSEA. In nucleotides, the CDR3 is TGCAGCGTTGTGGACAGGGCACAAGAGACCCAGTACTTC. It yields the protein CSVVDRAQETQYF.

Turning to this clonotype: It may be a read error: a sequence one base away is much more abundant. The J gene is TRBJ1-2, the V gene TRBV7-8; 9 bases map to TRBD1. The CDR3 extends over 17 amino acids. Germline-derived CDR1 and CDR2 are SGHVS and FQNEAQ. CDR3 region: CARSLAEAGTGNYGYTF. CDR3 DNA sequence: TGTGCCAGGAGCTTAGCCGAAGCCGGGACAGGGAACTATGGCTACACCTTC.